This entry lists 8 T cell receptor beta chains sequenced from one sample in a study of T-cell reconstitution after alpha-beta-depleted transplantation in children. Researchers prepared the TCRbeta library using unique molecular identifiers, the study reports. MiXCR was run by TCRdb on the PCR reads, yielding one entry per CDR3 protein. Among around 600,000 distinct CDR3 sequences listed, more than 20% were seen once. The material was PBMCs, mostly from graft donor cells, obtained 360 days after TCRalphabeta/CD19-depleted stem cell transplant. Source of these receptors: a boy under three years old who had a stem cell transplant for acute myeloid leukemia, so the T cells may come from the graft donor.

This clonotype was picked up many times. V gene TRBV18 combines with J gene TRBJ2-7, with a tentative D call TRBD1 (5 bases). CDR3 size: 15 residues. Germline CDR1 KGHSH, CDR2 LQKENI. Trimming left V 1 base short and J 0 bases short, with 10 bases between. Written as DNA, the CDR3 is TGTGCCAGCTCACCACGTGGACACTTCTCCTACGAGCAGTACTTC. It yields the protein CASSPRGHFSYEQYF.

The sample holds many counts of this clonotype. The genes are TRBV7-9 and TRBJ1-1; D is possibly TRBD1 (5 bases). The V end lost 4 bases, the J end lost 5 bases, and 23 bases lay between the germline ends. The CDR3 extends over 17 amino acids. Germline assignment: CDR1 SEHNR and CDR2 FQNEAQ (reference sequence). The CDR3 reads CASSSFPTLGVKTEAFF. CDR3 nucleotides: TGTGCCAGCAGCTCGTTTCCAACCCTGGGGGTAAAGACTGAAGCTTTCTTT.

V usage is TRBV12-3 or TRBV12-4 and J usage is TRBJ1-2, with a weak D call TRBD1 (5 bases). Trimming cost V 1 base and J 8 bases, with 23 bases left between them. The CDR3 extends over 17 amino acids. The DNA for the CDR3 is TGTGCCAGCAGTTTAGAATTGGGGGTAGTCAGGGCCGGGGGCTACACCTTC. Its protein product is CASSLELGVVRAGGYTF.

Ten or more counts support this clonotype. The V gene is TRBV24-1, the J gene TRBJ2-1; the match to TRBD2 covers 9 bases. The germline V gene encodes CDR1 KGHDR and CDR2 SFDVKD. The CDR3 length is 15 residues. The J segment lost 7 bases and the V segment lost 0 bases, leaving 3 bases of the junction unmatched. CDR3 in amino acids: CATSDLQRGANEQFF. CDR3 coding DNA: TGTGCCACCAGTGATTTGCAGCGGGGGGCTAATGAGCAGTTCTTC.

This clonotype was detected a few times. The chain uses TRBV12-3 or TRBV12-4 and TRBJ1-3, with D unclear. The V end was cut by 3 bases, the J end by 0 bases, with 9 bases between. The CDR3 is 15 residues long. The CDR3 coding sequence is TGTGCCAGCAGTTTGGAAGGTATCTCTGGAAACACCATATATTTT. Translation: CASSLEGISGNTIYF.

The rearrangement links TRBV28 to TRBJ1-4; D is unclear. Trimming shortened V by 2 bases and J by 5 bases, and 15 bases separated the two germline ends. The CDR3 spans 16 residues. The germline gives CDR1 MDHEN, CDR2 SYDVKM. CDR3 nucleotide sequence: TGTGCCAGCAGTTTAATAGCGGCGGGGTCCAATGAAAAACTGTTTTTT. Translation: CASSLIAAGSNEKLFF.

The rearrangement links TRBV29-1 to TRBJ2-5; no clear D. The V end was cut by 3 bases, the J end by 7 bases, with 6 bases between. The CDR3 runs to 10 residues. In germline, CDR1 is SQVTM, CDR2 ANQGSEA. CDR3 sequence: CSVEKRTQYF. The DNA of the CDR3 is TGCAGCGTTGAGAAACGGACCCAGTACTTC.

This clonotype has at least ten counts. CDR3 residues: CSVGKGRETQYF. In nucleotides, the CDR3 is TGCAGCGTTGGGAAGGGGCGGGAGACCCAGTACTTC. The chain combines TRBV29-1 with TRBJ2-5; weak D call: TRBD1 (5 bases). Germline values: CDR1 SQVTM, CDR2 ANQGSEA. V gave up 4 bases and J gave up 5 bases, with 11 bases separating them. This CDR3 has 12 residues.